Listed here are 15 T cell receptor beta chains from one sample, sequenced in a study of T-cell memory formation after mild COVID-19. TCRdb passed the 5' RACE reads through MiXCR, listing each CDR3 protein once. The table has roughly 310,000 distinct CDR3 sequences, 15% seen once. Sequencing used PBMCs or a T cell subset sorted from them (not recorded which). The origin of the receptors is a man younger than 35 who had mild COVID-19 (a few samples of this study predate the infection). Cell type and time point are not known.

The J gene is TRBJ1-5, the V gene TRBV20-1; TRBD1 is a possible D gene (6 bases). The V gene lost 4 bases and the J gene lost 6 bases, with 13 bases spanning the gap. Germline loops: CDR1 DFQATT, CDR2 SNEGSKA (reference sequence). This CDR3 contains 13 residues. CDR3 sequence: CSATGVSGQPQHF. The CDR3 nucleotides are TGCAGTGCTACAGGGGTGTCTGGTCAGCCCCAGCATTTT.

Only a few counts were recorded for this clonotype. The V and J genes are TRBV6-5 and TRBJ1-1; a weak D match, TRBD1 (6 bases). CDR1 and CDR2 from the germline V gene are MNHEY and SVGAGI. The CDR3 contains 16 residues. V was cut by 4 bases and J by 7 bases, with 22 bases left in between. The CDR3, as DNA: TGTGCCAGCAGTTCTACAGGGCGGCCCAAACCCTATGAAGCTTTCTTT. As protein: CASSSTGRPKPYEAFF.

CDR3 bases: TGTGCCAGCAGGCCTTCGGACGGCACTACCCACTATGGCTACACCTTC. It is translated as CASRPSDGTTHYGYTF. J is TRBJ1-2 and V is TRBV6-4; D gene uncertain. Trimming shortened V by 6 bases and J by 3 bases, and 20 bases separated the two germline ends. The CDR3 loop spans 16 amino acids. Germline lookup yields CDR1 MRHNA and CDR2 SNTAGT.

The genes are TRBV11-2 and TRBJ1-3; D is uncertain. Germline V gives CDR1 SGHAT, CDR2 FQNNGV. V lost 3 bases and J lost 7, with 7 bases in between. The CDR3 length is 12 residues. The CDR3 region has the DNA TGTGCCAGCAGCTTTTCGTGGAACACCATATATTTT. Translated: CASSFSWNTIYF.

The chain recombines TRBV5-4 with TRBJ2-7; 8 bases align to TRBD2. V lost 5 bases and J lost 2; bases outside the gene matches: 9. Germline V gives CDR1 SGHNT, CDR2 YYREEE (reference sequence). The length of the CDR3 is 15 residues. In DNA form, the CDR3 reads TGTGCCAGCAGACGCGGGGGGTTGGATCCCTACGAGCAGTACTTC. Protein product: CASRRGGLDPYEQYF.

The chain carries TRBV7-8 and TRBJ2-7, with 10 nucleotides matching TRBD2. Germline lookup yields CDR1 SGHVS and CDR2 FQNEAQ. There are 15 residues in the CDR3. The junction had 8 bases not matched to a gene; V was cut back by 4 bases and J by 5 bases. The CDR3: CASSSSGGGLDEQYF. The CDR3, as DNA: TGTGCCAGCAGCTCTAGCGGGGGTGGTCTCGACGAGCAGTACTTC.

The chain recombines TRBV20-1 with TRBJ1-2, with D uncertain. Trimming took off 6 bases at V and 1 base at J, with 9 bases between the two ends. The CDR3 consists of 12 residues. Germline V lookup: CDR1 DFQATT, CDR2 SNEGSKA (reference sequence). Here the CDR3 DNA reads TGCAGTGCGGCGGGGATTAACTATGGCTACACCTTC. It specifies CSAAGINYGYTF.

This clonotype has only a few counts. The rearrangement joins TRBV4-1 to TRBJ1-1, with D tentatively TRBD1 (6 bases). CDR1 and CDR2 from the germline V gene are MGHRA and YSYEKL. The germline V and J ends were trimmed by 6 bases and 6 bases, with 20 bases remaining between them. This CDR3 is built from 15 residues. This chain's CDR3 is CASRKMGGREAEAFF. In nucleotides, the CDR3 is TGCGCCAGCAGAAAAATGGGGGGGCGCGAGGCTGAAGCTTTCTTT.

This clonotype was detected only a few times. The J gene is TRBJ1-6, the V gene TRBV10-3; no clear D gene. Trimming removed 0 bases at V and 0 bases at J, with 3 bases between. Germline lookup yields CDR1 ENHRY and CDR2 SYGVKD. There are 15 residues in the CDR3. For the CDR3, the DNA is TGTGCCATCAGTGAGTCTACCTCCTATAATTCACCCCTCCACTTT. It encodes CAISESTSYNSPLHF.

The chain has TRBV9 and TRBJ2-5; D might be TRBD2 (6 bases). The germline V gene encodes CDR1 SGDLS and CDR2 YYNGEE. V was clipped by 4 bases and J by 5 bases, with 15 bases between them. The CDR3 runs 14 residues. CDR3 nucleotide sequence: TGTGCCAGCAGCTCCGGGGGTCCTGGGGAGACCCAGTACTTC. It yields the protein CASSSGGPGETQYF.

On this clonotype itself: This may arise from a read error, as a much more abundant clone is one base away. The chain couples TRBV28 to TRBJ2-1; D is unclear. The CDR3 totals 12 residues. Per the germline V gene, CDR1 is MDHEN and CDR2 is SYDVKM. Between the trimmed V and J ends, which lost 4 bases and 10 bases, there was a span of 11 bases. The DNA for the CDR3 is TGTGCCAGCAGTTGGGGTCGAGGCGAGCAGTTCTTC. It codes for CASSWGRGEQFF.

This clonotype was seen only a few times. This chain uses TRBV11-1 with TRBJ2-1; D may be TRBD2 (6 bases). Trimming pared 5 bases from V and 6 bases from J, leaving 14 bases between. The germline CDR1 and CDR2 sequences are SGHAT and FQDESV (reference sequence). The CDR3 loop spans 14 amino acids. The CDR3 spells CASSPSVGFNEQFF. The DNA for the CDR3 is TGTGCCAGCAGCCCTAGCGTCGGATTCAATGAGCAGTTCTTC. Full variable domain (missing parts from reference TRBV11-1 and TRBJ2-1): EAEVAQSPRYKITEKSQAVAFWCDPISGHATLYWYRQILGQGPELLVQFQDESVVDDSQLPKDRFSAERLKGVDSTLKIQPAELGDSAMYLCASSPSVGFNEQFFGPGTRLTVL.

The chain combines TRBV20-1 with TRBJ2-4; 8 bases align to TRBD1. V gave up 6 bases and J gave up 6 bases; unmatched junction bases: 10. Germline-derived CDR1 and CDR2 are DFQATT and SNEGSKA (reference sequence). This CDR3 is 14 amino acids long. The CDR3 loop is CSAGNTDRGNIQYF. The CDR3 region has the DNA TGCAGTGCCGGTAACACCGACAGGGGAAACATTCAGTACTTC.

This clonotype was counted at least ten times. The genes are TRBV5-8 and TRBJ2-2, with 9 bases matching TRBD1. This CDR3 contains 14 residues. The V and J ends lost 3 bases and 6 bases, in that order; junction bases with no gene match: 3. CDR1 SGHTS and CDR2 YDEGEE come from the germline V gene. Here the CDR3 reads CASSSGQGPGELFF. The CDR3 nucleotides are TGTGCCAGCAGCTCGGGACAGGGCCCCGGGGAGCTGTTTTTT.

The CDR3 loop is CASSARPRGEQFF. The CDR3 DNA follows: TGTGCCAGCAGCGCGCGCCCTAGAGGCGAGCAGTTCTTC. The chain is built from TRBV7-2 and TRBJ2-1, with unresolved D. This CDR3 has 13 amino acids. Germline V gives CDR1 SGHTA, CDR2 FQGNSA. V gave up 5 bases and J gave up 10 bases, with 15 bases separating them. Full variable domain (rest looked up from reference TRBV7-2 and TRBJ2-1): GAGVSQSPSNKVTEKGKDVELRCDPISGHTALYWYRQSLGQGLEFLIYFQGNSAPDKSGLPSDRFSAERTGGSVSTLTIQRTQQEDSAVYLCASSARPRGEQFFGPGTRLTVL.